This TCR beta chain was retrieved from a study of T-cell reconstitution after alpha-beta-depleted transplantation in children. The library targeted TCRbeta and was prepared with unique molecular identifiers. MiXCR was run by TCRdb on the PCR reads, yielding one entry per CDR3 protein. The repertoire consists of roughly 790,000 distinct CDR3 sequences, with less than 20% occurring once and the leading ten covering about 4.6%. Trimming at V came to 3 bases and at J to 9 bases, leaving 16 bases not matched to a gene. The CDR3 totals 17 residues. Germline-derived CDR1 and CDR2 are DFQATT and SNEGSKA (reference sequence).

The source was PBMCs, mostly from graft donor cells, collected 360 days after TCRalphabeta/CD19-depleted stem cell transplant. The V gene is TRBV20-1, the J gene TRBJ2-1, with TRBD2 matching 11 bases. This TCR was sampled from a male patient younger than 18 who had a stem cell transplant for acute lymphoblastic leukemia, so the T cells may come from the graft donor. The CDR3 nucleotides read TGCAGTGCTAGTAAAGCCGCACTAGCGGGAGTTTGGGGTGAGCAGTTCTTC. It specifies CSASKAALAGVWGEQFF.